Detailed here is one TCR beta chain. Its antigen remains unknown. The data originate from a study of identifying expanded T cells in peripheral blood. Broader study findings: Across healthy donors, higher total template counts meant significantly greater approximately two-week count variance.

TCRdb's copy holds only in-frame clones and misses some; the assay was immunoSEQ multiplex PCR. Here the sample spans 90,000 to 100,000 clones, roughly 90% being singletons. Germline CDR1 reads MNHEY; CDR2 reads SMNVEV (reference sequence). This CDR3 has 12 amino acids. V gave up 4 bases and J gave up 8 bases; unmatched junction bases: 1. The specimen sequenced was blood. The TCR comes from a person between 18 and 75 years old in good health. The genes are TRBV27 and TRBJ1-4, with 7 bases that match TRBD1. CDR3 sequence (DNA): TGTGCCAGCAGTTCAGGGGGGGAAAAACTGTTTTTT. This sequence encodes CASSSGGEKLFF.